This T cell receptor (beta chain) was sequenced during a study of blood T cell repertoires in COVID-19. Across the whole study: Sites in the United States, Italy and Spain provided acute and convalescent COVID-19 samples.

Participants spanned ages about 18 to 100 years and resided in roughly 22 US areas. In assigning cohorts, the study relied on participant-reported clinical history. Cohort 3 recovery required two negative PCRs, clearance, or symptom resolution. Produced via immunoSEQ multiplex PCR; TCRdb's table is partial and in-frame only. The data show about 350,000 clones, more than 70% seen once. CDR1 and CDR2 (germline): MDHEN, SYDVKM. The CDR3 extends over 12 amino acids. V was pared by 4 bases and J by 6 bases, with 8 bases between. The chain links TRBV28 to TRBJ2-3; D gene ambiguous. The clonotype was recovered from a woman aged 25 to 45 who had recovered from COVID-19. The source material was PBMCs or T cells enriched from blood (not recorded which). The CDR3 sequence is CASSSLSDTQYF. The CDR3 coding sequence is TGTGCCAGCAGTTCTCTTTCCGATACGCAGTATTTT.